This TCR beta chain was profiled in a study of blood T cell repertoires in COVID-19. This clone appeared a few times. The CDR3 contains 13 residues. V was clipped by 5 bases and J by 4 bases, with 9 bases between them. CDR1 and CDR2 from the germline V gene are SNHLY and FYNNEI. Generated by immunoSEQ multiplex PCR, the TCRdb table keeps only in-frame clones and is missing some. The sample shows some 250,000 clones, around 87% of them seen only once. This sequence originates from a woman in her sixties or seventies with active or convalescent COVID-19. The sequenced sample was peripheral blood. V is TRBV2 and J is TRBJ1-5; no clear D gene. DNA for the CDR3: TGTGCCAGCAGTTCACAAGAAAATCAGCCCCAGCATTTT. Protein: CASSSQENQPQHF. Variable domain in full (rest from reference TRBV2 and TRBJ1-5): EPEVTQTPSHQVTQMGQEVILRCVPISNHLYFYWYRQILGQKVEFLVSFYNNEISEKSEIFDDQFSVERPDGSNFTLKIRSTKLEDSAMYFCASSSQENQPQHFGDGTRLSIL.